Listed here are 8 T cell receptor beta chains from one sample, sequenced in a study of regulatory T cells in long-lasting Graves disease. Described time point: newly diagnosed GD, antithyroid drugs for less than 3 months. Researchers made the TCR library from RNA that was extracted from PBMCs. To make TCR beta libraries, researchers used iRepertoire HTBI primers and Arm-PCR of CDR3 regions. A single record per CDR3 protein comes from TCRdb applying MiXCR to the multiplex PCR reads. In the table there are about 420,000 distinct CDR3 sequences, about a sixth of which are singletons. The data also belong to a second study, concerning T cells in Graves' hyperthyroidism and ophthalmopathy.

The sequenced sample was peripheral blood mononuclear cells (PBMCs), obtained at new diagnosis, from a patient treated with antithyroid drugs. All receptors come from a woman under 30 with Graves disease.

This clonotype was detected many times. An end of the junction does not agree with germline; a read error may underlie this. The V gene is TRBV28, the J gene TRBJ2-1; D might be TRBD1 (7 bases). There are 15 residues in the CDR3. Germline V gene lookup returns CDR1 MDHEN and CDR2 SYDVKM. CDR3 amino acids: CASRLRQGGHNEQFF. CDR3 bases: TGTGCCAGCCGTTTAAGACAGGGAGGTCACAATGAGCAGTTCTTC.

The chain has TRBV9 and TRBJ2-2; D is perhaps TRBD1 or TRBD2 (6 bases each). Germline loops: CDR1 SGDLS, CDR2 YYNGEE. The CDR3 totals 15 residues. V was clipped by 2 bases and J by 5 bases, with 13 bases between them. The CDR3 DNA reads as TGTGCCAGCAGCGTTCTGGGGGGCGGGACCGGGGAGCTGTTTTTT. Its translation is CASSVLGGGTGELFF.

In this sample, this clonotype turned up many times. The chain joins TRBV6-1 to TRBJ2-2; unclear D gene. Looked up from germline, CDR1 is MNHNS and CDR2 is SASEGT. The CDR3 is 14 residues long. V was trimmed by 8 bases and J by 4 bases, leaving 14 bases between them. The CDR3: CASARPRRTGELFF. In DNA form, the CDR3 reads TGTGCCAGCGCCCGTCCAAGGCGCACCGGGGAGCTGTTTTTT.

J is TRBJ2-1 and V is TRBV24-1, with D uncertain. V was cut by 0 bases and J by 6 bases, with 8 bases left in between. From germline, CDR1 is KGHDR and CDR2 SFDVKD. CDR3 length: 14 residues. Here the CDR3 reads CATSDLSGFNEQFF. CDR3 DNA: TGTGCCACCAGTGATTTGTCCGGGTTCAATGAGCAGTTCTTC.

This clonotype came up many times. This CDR3 is CSVEVGITYEQYF. In DNA, the CDR3 is TGCAGCGTTGAAGTCGGCATAACTTACGAGCAGTACTTC. The J gene is TRBJ2-7, the V gene TRBV29-1; D unclear. Between the trimmed V and J ends, which lost 1 base and 4 bases, there was a span of 11 bases. Germline CDR1 reads SQVTM; CDR2 reads ANQGSEA. The length of the CDR3 is 13 residues.

The chain joins TRBV4-1 to TRBJ2-1, with D unresolved. CDR3 length equals 14 residues. CDR1 is MGHRA, CDR2 YSYEKL, per germline. Trimming took off 1 base at V and 10 bases at J, with 14 bases between the two ends. The CDR3 DNA is TGCGCCAGCAGCCAAGTTGGGGTGGCCTACGAGCAGTTCTTC. Translating gives CASSQVGVAYEQFF.

This clonotype was detected only a few times. The rearrangement uses TRBV10-3 and TRBJ2-6; D could derive from TRBD1 or TRBD2 (5 bases each). The ends were cut back, 5 bases at V and 0 bases at J, with 17 bases in the middle. The CDR3 runs 18 residues. The V gene's germline CDR1 is ENHRY and CDR2 SYGVKD. The CDR3 region is CAISSGTGGGSGANVLTF. CDR3 in DNA: TGTGCCATCAGTTCCGGTACAGGCGGAGGCTCTGGGGCCAACGTCCTGACTTTC.

CDR3: CASSFVGRPQHF. The CDR3 bases are TGTGCCAGCAGTTTTGTCGGTAGGCCCCAGCATTTT. The V and J genes are TRBV27 and TRBJ1-5; D unresolved. Trimming took off 3 bases at V and 9 bases at J, with 9 bases between the two ends. CDR1 is MNHEY, CDR2 SMNVEV, per germline (reference sequence). The CDR3 is 12 amino acids.